These 17 T cell receptor beta chains share one sample of origin, sequenced in a study of Ad26.COV2.S vaccination and SARS-CoV-2 variants. Generated by immunoSEQ multiplex PCR, the TCRdb table keeps only in-frame clones and is missing some. This table has around 400,000 clones, 75% to 95% appearing once. Documented treatment: 15 to 20 received Ad26.COV2.S at low or high dose, single or two shots; about five received placebo; per-sample allocation not given. Day 63 after the first vaccine or placebo injection was the time point for sampling. The material sequenced was peripheral blood, taken in a trial of Ad26.COV2.S vaccine versus placebo. Every receptor here comes from a person aged 18-60 years who received the Ad26.COV2.S COVID-19 vaccine or a placebo.

The chain has TRBV5-1 and TRBJ2-2, with a weak D call TRBD1 (5 bases). This CDR3 region has 15 residues. The germline V gene has CDR1 SGHRS and CDR2 YFSETQ. The germline V and J ends were trimmed by 0 bases and 7 bases, with 13 bases remaining between them. CDR3 in DNA: TGCGCCAGCAGCTTGGAAGGGCCAGGGCTCGGGGAGCTGTTTTTT. Translating it yields CASSLEGPGLGELFF.

The chain uses TRBV7-8 and TRBJ2-2, with 7 bases fitting TRBD1. Trimming at V came to 7 bases and at J to 7 bases, leaving 15 bases not matched to a gene. This CDR3 contains 16 residues. Germline V CDR1 and CDR2: SGHVS, FQNEAQ. DNA of the CDR3: TGTGCCAGCAACCACCCTCCAGGGGGTCTAGGCGGGGAGCTGTTTTTT. Its translation is CASNHPPGGLGGELFF.

V usage is TRBV5-4 and J usage is TRBJ2-7; tentative D call: TRBD1 (5 bases). Trimming shortened V by 4 bases and J by 3 bases, and 8 bases separated the two germline ends. Germline CDR1 and CDR2: SGHNT and YYREEE (reference sequence). The CDR3 runs to 12 residues. The CDR3 region is CASSPQGYEQYF. DNA of the CDR3: TGTGCCAGCAGCCCCCAGGGCTACGAGCAGTACTTC. The variable domain in full, completed from reference TRBV5-4 and TRBJ2-7, reads ETGVTQSPTHLIKTRGQQVTLRCSSQSGHNTVSWYQQALGQGPQFIFQYYREEENGRGNFPPRFSGLQFPNYSSELNVNALELDDSALYLCASSPQGYEQYFGPGTRLTVT.

This clone was seen a single time. The CDR3 loop reads CASSSAEGGTSGRGYNEQFF. The CDR3 nucleotides are TGTGCCAGCAGCTCCGCCGAGGGCGGGACTAGCGGGAGGGGATACAATGAGCAGTTCTTC. The V and J genes are TRBV11-3 and TRBJ2-1; 16 bases are shared with TRBD2. The CDR3 has 20 amino acids. In germline, CDR1 is SGHNT, CDR2 YENEEA. J gave up 4 bases and V 4 bases, and 13 bases lay outside the gene matches.

The V call is TRBV29-1, the J call TRBJ2-1; 8 nucleotides align to TRBD2. V shed 0 bases and J 12 bases; nucleotides not matched to a gene: 10. This CDR3 contains 14 residues. CDR1 SQVTM and CDR2 ANQGSEA come from the germline V gene. The CDR3 DNA reads as TGCAGCGTTGAAGAAGGAATTAGCGGGATTCGGCAGTTCTTC. It encodes CSVEEGISGIRQFF.

The chain recombines TRBV4-2 with TRBJ2-1; D is perhaps TRBD2 (6 bases). Trimming pared 0 bases from V and 5 bases from J, leaving 14 bases between. This CDR3 comprises 16 residues. Germline V lookup: CDR1 LGHNA, CDR2 YNFKEQ. As DNA, the CDR3 is TGTGCCAGCAGCCAAGAAGGAGGGCTAGGAGACAATGAGCAGTTCTTC. Translated, it gives CASSQEGGLGDNEQFF.

The V gene is TRBV2, the J gene TRBJ2-7; TRBD2 aligns across 11 bases. The CDR3 contains 16 residues. J lost 2 bases, V lost 5 bases, and 8 bases had no gene match. Germline CDR1 reads SNHLY; CDR2 reads FYNNEI. DNA of the CDR3: TGTGCCAGCAGTCCCATGGGACTAGCGGTGACCTACGAGCAGTACTTC. This sequence encodes CASSPMGLAVTYEQYF.

This chain links TRBV11-2 with TRBJ2-3; no definite D call. V lost 2 bases and J lost 0, with 6 bases in between. Germline CDR1 and CDR2: SGHAT and FQNNGV. CDR3 length: 14 amino acids. The CDR3 region has the DNA TGTGCCAGCAGCTTAAGACCCAGCACAGATACGCAGTATTTT. Its protein is CASSLRPSTDTQYF.

V gene TRBV6-1 combines with J gene TRBJ2-3; 14 nucleotides agree with TRBD2. There are 17 residues in the CDR3. The junction had 5 bases not matched to a gene; V was cut back by 4 bases and J by 2 bases. Germline CDR1 and CDR2: MNHNS and SASEGT. In nucleotides, the CDR3 is TGTGCCAGCAGTGGGGGACTAGCGGGAGTGGTCACAGATACGCAGTATTTT. Amino acids: CASSGGLAGVVTDTQYF.

The CDR3 is CASSLEGLDTEAFF. The CDR3 coding sequence is TGTGCCAGCAGCTTAGAGGGCCTGGACACTGAAGCTTTCTTT. The chain uses TRBV7-2 and TRBJ1-1; D not resolved. The ends were cut back, 1 base at V and 3 bases at J, with 9 bases in the middle. Germline assignment: CDR1 SGHTA and CDR2 FQGNSA. This CDR3 is 14 amino acids long.

The J gene is TRBJ1-4, the V gene TRBV4-2; no clear D gene. Germline V gene lookup returns CDR1 LGHNA and CDR2 YNFKEQ. Trimming took 0 bases from V and 0 from J, leaving 8 bases between them. This CDR3 contains 16 residues. This CDR3 reads CASSQDLRSTNEKLFF. The CDR3 DNA sequence: TGTGCCAGCAGCCAAGATCTCCGTTCAACTAATGAAAAACTGTTTTTT.

In this sample, this clone turned up once. The chain recombines TRBV6-1 with TRBJ2-2; D possibly corresponds to TRBD2 (6 bases). The CDR3 sequence is 17 residues long. Trimming took off 1 base at V and 1 base at J, with 13 bases between the two ends. CDR1 is MNHNS and CDR2 is SASEGT in the germline V gene. The CDR3, as DNA: TGTGCCAGCAGTGAAGTCGGAGGGAGGCTGAACACCGGGGAGCTGTTTTTT. Residues: CASSEVGGRLNTGELFF.

The DNA for the CDR3 is TGTGCCTGGAGAGTCGGTAACTTCTACGAGCAGTACTTC. The encoded protein is CAWRVGNFYEQYF. This chain connects TRBV30 to TRBJ2-7; D is ambiguous. V lost 3 bases and J 3 bases, leaving 12 bases between the germline ends. CDR3 length: 13 amino acids. Germline CDR1 is GTSNPN and CDR2 is SVGIG (reference sequence).

V is TRBV6-6 and J is TRBJ2-3; 7 bases align to TRBD1. CDR3 length equals 14 residues. Germline assignment: CDR1 MNHNY and CDR2 SVGAGI (reference sequence). Trimming removed 2 bases from V and 6 bases from J; junction bases left unmatched: 5. The CDR3: CASSYRQGVDTQYF. The CDR3 DNA reads as TGTGCCAGCAGTTACCGGCAGGGGGTGGATACGCAGTATTTT.

Only one count was recorded for this clone. V and J are TRBV28 and TRBJ1-5, with D perhaps TRBD1 (6 bases). Germline assignment: CDR1 MDHEN and CDR2 SYDVKM. The CDR3 contains 15 residues. Trimming removed 5 bases at V and 2 bases at J, with 13 bases between. Here the CDR3 reads CASSKTAGGNQPQHF. Written as DNA, the CDR3 is TGTGCCAGCAGTAAAACAGCAGGGGGCAATCAGCCCCAGCATTTT.

This chain's CDR3 is CASSGGLAGSTDTQYF. In nucleotides, the CDR3 is TGTGCCAGCAGTGGGGGACTAGCGGGCAGCACAGATACGCAGTATTTT. The chain has TRBV7-3 and TRBJ2-3; the match to TRBD2 covers 12 bases. CDR1 is SGHTA and CDR2 is FQGTGA in the germline V gene. V was pared by 6 bases and J by 0 bases, with 4 bases of the junction left unmatched. The CDR3 spans 16 residues.

The chain uses TRBV7-2 and TRBJ2-2; the match to TRBD2 covers 8 bases. The V segment lost 4 bases and the J segment 4 bases; nucleotides outside the gene matches: 8. The CDR3 has 16 amino acids. The germline V gene has CDR1 SGHTA and CDR2 FQGNSA. DNA of the CDR3: TGTGCCAGCAGCTCACGAGCGGGAGTCGCCACCGGGGAGCTGTTTTTT. Amino acids: CASSSRAGVATGELFF.